This note documents a single T cell receptor (beta chain) sequence. Its antigen is unidentified. The data derive from a study of post-analysis software for immune sequencing data. Findings and limits, study-wide: About five TRBV segments appeared more often in patients than in controls, and TRBV5-6, TRBV5-1 and TRBV20-1 were among these. Co-batched samples clustered tightly together by F measure. Normalized Chao1 diversity was significantly reduced in patients versus controls.

The CDR3 sequence is 16 residues long. The germline CDR1 and CDR2 sequences are MGHRA and YSYEKL. Trimming left V 4 bases short and J 0 bases short, with 13 bases between. Unique molecular identifiers had been added to the TCR beta cDNA libraries. cDNA molecules numbering around 500,000 came from about 1 to 10 million T cells. TCRdb reprocessed the PCR reads with MiXCR, giving one entry per CDR3 protein. The sample has fewer than 850,000 distinct CDR3 sequences, 30% seen once; the top ten hold approximately 0.55%. The origin of this receptor is a girl aged 10 to 17 with multiple sclerosis. Source material: blood. This chain links TRBV4-1 with TRBJ1-3, with a weak D call TRBD1 (5 bases). CDR3 region: CASSRAGLSSGNTIYF. The DNA for the CDR3 is TGCGCCAGCAGCCGGGCGGGGCTGAGCTCTGGAAACACCATATATTTT.